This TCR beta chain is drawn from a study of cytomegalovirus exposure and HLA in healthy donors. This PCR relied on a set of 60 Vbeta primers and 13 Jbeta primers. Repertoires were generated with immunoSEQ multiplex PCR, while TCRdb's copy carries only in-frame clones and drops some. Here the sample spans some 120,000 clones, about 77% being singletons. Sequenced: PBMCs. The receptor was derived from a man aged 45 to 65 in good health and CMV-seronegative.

DNA for the CDR3: TGTGCCAGCAGTTACGGACAGCCTCAAGAGACCCAGTACTTC. Its protein is CASSYGQPQETQYF. The chain couples TRBV6-6 to TRBJ2-5; D might be TRBD1 (6 bases). Germline CDR1 and CDR2: MNHNY and SVGAGI (reference sequence). V was clipped by 2 bases and J by 2 bases, with 9 bases between them. This CDR3 spans 14 amino acids.